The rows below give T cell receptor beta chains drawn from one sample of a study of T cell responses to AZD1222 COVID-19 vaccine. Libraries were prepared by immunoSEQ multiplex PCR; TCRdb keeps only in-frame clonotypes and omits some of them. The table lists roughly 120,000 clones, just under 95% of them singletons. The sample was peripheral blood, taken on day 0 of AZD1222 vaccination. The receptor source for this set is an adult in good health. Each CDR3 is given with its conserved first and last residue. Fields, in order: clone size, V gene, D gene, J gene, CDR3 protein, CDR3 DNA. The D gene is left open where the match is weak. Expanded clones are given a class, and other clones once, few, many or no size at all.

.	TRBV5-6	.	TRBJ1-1	CASSLVNTEAFF	TGTGCCAGCAGCTTGGTGAACACTGAAGCTTTCTTT
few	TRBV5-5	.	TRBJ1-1	CASSFGRQFNPEAFF	TGTGCCAGCAGCTTTGGGAGACAGTTTAACCCTGAAGCTTTCTTT
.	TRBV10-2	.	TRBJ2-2	CASSDPWESAGELFF	TGCGCCAGCAGTGACCCATGGGAGAGCGCCGGGGAGCTGTTTTTT
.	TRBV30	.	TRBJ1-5	CAWSAGSNQPQHF	TGTGCCTGGAGTGCAGGGAGCAATCAGCCCCAGCATTTT
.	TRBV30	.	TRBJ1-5	CAWSPDMGQPQHF	TGTGCCTGGAGTCCCGACATGGGGCAGCCCCAGCATTTT
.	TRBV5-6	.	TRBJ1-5	CASSLGLASPQPQHF	TGTGCCAGCAGCTTGGGGCTCGCAAGTCCTCAGCCCCAGCATTTT
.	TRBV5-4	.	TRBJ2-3	CASSLSSRASSTDTQYF	TGTGCCAGCAGCTTGTCTAGCCGGGCCTCTAGCACAGATACGCAGTATTTT
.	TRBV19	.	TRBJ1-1	CASSPGMGTEAFF	TGTGCCAGTAGTCCAGGGATGGGCACTGAAGCTTTCTTT
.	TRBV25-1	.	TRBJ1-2	CASRDTDYGYTF	TGTGCCAGCCGGGACACAGACTATGGCTACACCTTC
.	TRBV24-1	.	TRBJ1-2	CATSDRRGAGGYTF	TGTGCCACCAGTGATCGTCGGGGCGCGGGTGGCTACACCTTC
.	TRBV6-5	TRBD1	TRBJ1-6	CASSPGTVTSPLHF	TGTGCCAGCAGCCCCGGGACAGTCACTTCACCCCTCCACTTT
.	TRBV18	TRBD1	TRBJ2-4	CASSPPGQGAKNIQYF	TGTGCCAGCTCACCCCCGGGACAGGGTGCCAAAAACATTCAGTACTTC
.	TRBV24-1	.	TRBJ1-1	CATSDYQNTEAFF	TGTGCCACCAGTGATTACCAGAACACTGAAGCTTTCTTT
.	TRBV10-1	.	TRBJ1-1	CASSADKQGSEAFF	TGCGCCAGCAGTGCAGACAAACAGGGTTCTGAAGCTTTCTTT
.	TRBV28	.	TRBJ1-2	CASTPVVGGYGYTF	TGTGCCAGCACCCCCGTCGTTGGGGGCTATGGCTACACCTTC
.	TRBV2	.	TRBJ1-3	CASSQGSSGNTIYF	TGTGCCAGCAGTCAGGGCTCCTCTGGAAACACCATATATTTT
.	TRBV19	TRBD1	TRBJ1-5	CASGTGSSNQPQHF	TGTGCCAGCGGGACAGGGTCTAGCAATCAGCCCCAGCATTTT
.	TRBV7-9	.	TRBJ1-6	CASSRSPWPLHF	TGTGCCAGCAGCCGCTCGCCCTGGCCCCTCCACTTT
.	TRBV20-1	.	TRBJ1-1	CSARRDDTAFF	TGCAGTGCCCGTCGGGATGATACCGCTTTCTTT
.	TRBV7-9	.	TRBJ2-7	CASSLQVYEQYF	TGTGCCAGCAGCCTTCAGGTGTACGAGCAGTACTTC
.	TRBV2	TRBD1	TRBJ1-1	CASITGGAWNTEAFF	TGTGCCAGCATAACAGGGGGCGCTTGGAACACTGAAGCTTTCTTT
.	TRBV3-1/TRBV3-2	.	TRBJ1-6	CASSQGMTGGRPLHF	TGTGCCAGCAGCCAAGGGATGACAGGCGGACGACCCCTCCACTTT
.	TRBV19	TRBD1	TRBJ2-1	CASSSGQAQNYNEQFF	TGTGCCAGTAGTTCAGGACAGGCCCAAAACTACAATGAGCAGTTCTTC
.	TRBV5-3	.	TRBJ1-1	CARSLPWNTEAFF	TGTGCCAGAAGCTTGCCTTGGAACACTGAAGCTTTCTTT
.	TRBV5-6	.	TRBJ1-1	CASSSRDKGRAHEAFF	TGTGCCAGCAGCTCCCGGGACAAGGGAAGGGCCCATGAAGCTTTCTTT
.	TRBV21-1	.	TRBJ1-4	CASTKGGVNEKLFF	TGTGCCAGCACCAAGGGAGGGGTGAATGAAAAACTGTTTTTT
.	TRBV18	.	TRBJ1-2	CASSPPAGNYGYTF	TGTGCCAGCTCACCCCCGGCAGGCAACTATGGCTACACCTTC